Listed here are 6 T cell receptor beta chains from one sample, sequenced in a study of tumor-infiltrating lymphocytes in primary liver carcinoma. Reverse transcription of approximately 500 ng total RNA with a constant-region primer produced TCR beta cDNA. ARM-PCR was slightly modified, and three nested multiplex PCR rounds with it gave rise to the TCR beta libraries. A C-beta reverse primer was combined with TRBV1-TRBV30 forward primers in the first two PCR rounds, and each round had ten to eleven cycles. TCRdb re-derived calls from the multiplex PCR reads in MiXCR, one entry per CDR3 protein. The sample consists of about 33,000 distinct CDR3 sequences, roughly four fifths of them appearing once. Without any cell sorting, roughly 18-34 mg of bulk tissue yielded co-extracted RNA and DNA. The sample consisted of liver tumor tissue from sampling region 5. The sample's subset: tumor region T5, tumor centre. The receptors were gathered from a middle-aged man with primary liver carcinoma and hepatitis B virus infection.

On this clonotype itself: One end of the junction does not line up with germline, which may come from a read error. This chain connects TRBV6-2 or TRBV6-3 to TRBJ2-7; D perhaps matches TRBD2 (5 bases). Germline V lookup: CDR1 MNHEY, CDR2 SVGEGT. CDR3 length: 19 residues. CDR3 in DNA: TGTGCCTGCAGTTACTCGATTGAAGGTAGCGAGATGGGCTCCTACGAGCAGTACTTC. Encoded protein: CACSYSIEGSEMGSYEQYF.

This rearrangement joins TRBV6-2 or TRBV6-3 to TRBJ2-7, with 10 positions matching TRBD1. The CDR3 runs 14 residues. V gave up 7 bases and J gave up 5 bases; unmatched junction bases: 8. Germline V lookup: CDR1 MNHEY, CDR2 SVGEGT. The CDR3 is CASNSWTGGNEQYF. As DNA, the CDR3 is TGTGCCAGCAATTCTTGGACAGGGGGTAACGAGCAGTACTTC.

About this clonotype: An end of the junction does not agree with germline; a read error may underlie this. The rearrangement uses TRBV14 and TRBJ2-2; TRBD1 is a possible D gene (5 bases). CDR1 and CDR2 from the germline V gene are SGHDN and FVKESK. The CDR3 sequence is 15 residues long. The CDR3 DNA is TGTGTCAGCAGCCAACAGGACGTGCCCACCTGGGAGCTGTTTTTT. Its protein is CVSSQQDVPTWELFF.

This clonotype was counted between two and nine times. The V call is TRBV18, the J call TRBJ1-1, with unresolved D. The CDR3 is 15 residues long. CDR1 is KGHSH and CDR2 is LQKENI in the germline V gene. V lost 1 base to trimming and J lost 1 base, with 10 bases between them. Here the CDR3 DNA reads TGTGCCAGCTCACCACTCCCGGACTCGAACACTGAAGCTTTCTTT. It encodes CASSPLPDSNTEAFF. The whole variable domain, filled in from reference TRBV18 and TRBJ1-1, reads NAGVMQNPRHLVRRRGQEARLRCSPMKGHSHVYWYRQLPEEGLKFMVYLQKENIIDESGMPKERFSAEFPKEGPSILRIQQVVRGDSAAYFCASSPLPDSNTEAFFGQGTRLTVV.

This chain links TRBV6-2 or TRBV6-3 with TRBJ2-3; D not certain. V was shortened by 10 bases and J by 7 bases, with 18 bases between the two germline ends. This CDR3 has 13 residues. The V gene's germline CDR1 is MNHEY and CDR2 SVGEGT. The CDR3 sequence: CANLPHSANTQYF. CDR3 nucleotides: TGTGCCAACCTTCCTCACAGCGCAAATACGCAGTATTTT.

As regards this clonotype: This may come from a read error, since a much larger clone is one base off. The chain has TRBV28 and TRBJ1-6; TRBD1 might be the D (5 bases). The CDR3 extends over 17 amino acids. Germline CDR1 and CDR2: MDHEN and SYDVKM. Trimming cost V 10 bases and J 9 bases, with 28 bases left between them. Written as DNA, the CDR3 is TGTGCCATCAGCACCCCCGGCCTGGCAGGGTCGGGTTCACCCCTCCACTTT. Protein sequence: CAISTPGLAGSGSPLHF.